The 16 T cell receptor beta chains below come from one sample, sequenced in a study of lung T cells in sarcoidosis with Löfgren's syndrome. A single record per CDR3 protein comes from TCRdb applying MiXCR to the reads. The table records 58,000 or so distinct CDR3 sequences, less than 25% of them present only once. Input material: CD4+ T cells from PBMCs. Receptors originate from a human donor with sarcoidosis (Löfgren's syndrome or another form), or a control subject (not recorded which).

This clonotype was counted ten times or more. This chain links TRBV12-3 or TRBV12-4 with TRBJ2-1; D assignment may be TRBD1 or TRBD2 (6 bases each). The CDR3 runs to 12 residues. The ends were cut back, 4 bases at V and 12 bases at J, with 13 bases in the middle. CDR3 bases: TGTGCCAGCAGTTACCCTCCGGGGGCGCAGTTCTTC. This sequence encodes CASSYPPGAQFF.

This rearrangement joins TRBV14 to TRBJ2-1; the match to TRBD1 covers 9 bases. The germline V gene has CDR1 SGHDN and CDR2 FVKESK. The length of the CDR3 is 16 residues. Trimming cost V 3 bases and J 4 bases; bases outside gene matches: 7. The CDR3 coding sequence is TGTGCCAGCAGCCAGACCGGGACAGGGCCTTACAATGAGCAGTTCTTC. Encoded protein: CASSQTGTGPYNEQFF. Full variable domain (remainder filled in from reference TRBV14 and TRBJ2-1): EAGVTQFPSHSVIEKGQTVTLRCDPISGHDNLYWYRRVMGKEIKFLLHFVKESKQDESGMPNNRFLAERTGGTYSTLKVQPAELEDSGVYFCASSQTGTGPYNEQFFGPGTRLTVL.

With regard to this clonotype: With a much larger clone just one base away, this may be a read error. V usage is TRBV7-2 and J usage is TRBJ1-1; no firm D call. The length of the CDR3 is 13 residues. Looked up from germline, CDR1 is SGHTA and CDR2 is FQGNSA. Trimming left V 4 bases short and J 1 base short, with 7 bases between. CDR3 nucleotide sequence: TGTGCCAGCAGCTGGGAGGCGAACACTGAAGCTTTCTTT. It encodes CASSWEANTEAFF.

There are a few counts of this clonotype. This chain's CDR3 is CASSSYSGNTIYF. CDR3 bases: TGTGCCAGCAGCTCCTATAGTGGAAACACCATATATTTT. The chain combines TRBV28 with TRBJ1-3; no firm D call. The CDR3 runs to 13 residues. From germline, CDR1 is MDHEN and CDR2 SYDVKM. V was trimmed by 6 bases and J by 3 bases, leaving 9 bases between them.

This clonotype was counted between two and nine times. The gene calls are TRBV7-9 and TRBJ1-1; the D gene is possibly TRBD1 (5 bases). Germline V gene lookup returns CDR1 SEHNR and CDR2 FQNEAQ (reference sequence). V was cut by 5 bases and J by 8 bases, with 24 bases left in between. The CDR3 is made up of 16 amino acids. The CDR3: CASSPQGALGSTEAFF. Here the CDR3 DNA reads TGTGCCAGCAGCCCACAAGGGGCGTTAGGCTCAACCGAAGCTTTCTTT.

This chain connects TRBV28 to TRBJ1-5; weak D call: TRBD1 (5 bases). Per the germline V gene, CDR1 is MDHEN and CDR2 is SYDVKM. This CDR3 has 17 residues. Trimming took 2 bases from V and 6 from J, leaving 20 bases between them. CDR3 sequence reads: CASSLGTGEGFGQPQHF. CDR3 bases: TGTGCCAGCAGTTTAGGTACAGGTGAGGGGTTCGGTCAGCCCCAGCATTTT.

This clonotype was detected many times. J is TRBJ2-3 and V is TRBV7-2; D perhaps matches TRBD2 (6 bases). This CDR3 spans 13 amino acids. The germline V and J ends were trimmed by 8 bases and 2 bases, with 11 bases remaining between them. The germline CDR1 and CDR2 sequences are SGHTA and FQGNSA. CDR3 in amino acids: CASVPSATDTQYF. The CDR3 DNA reads TGTGCCAGCGTGCCTAGCGCCACAGATACGCAGTATTTT. Complete variable domain (other parts from reference TRBV7-2 and TRBJ2-3): GAGVSQSPSNKVTEKGKDVELRCDPISGHTALYWYRQSLGQGLEFLIYFQGNSAPDKSGLPSDRFSAERTGGSVSTLTIQRTQQEDSAVYLCASVPSATDTQYFGPGTRLTVL.

This clonotype appeared many times. The CDR3 protein is CASSPAPAGGFNEQFF. CDR3 nucleotides: TGTGCCAGCAGCCCAGCTCCGGCGGGAGGTTTTAATGAGCAGTTCTTC. The chain carries TRBV28 and TRBJ2-1; 8 nucleotides align to TRBD2. The CDR3 is made up of 16 amino acids. CDR1 MDHEN and CDR2 SYDVKM come from the germline V gene. The ends lost 6 bases at V and 7 bases at J; junction bases unmatched: 14.

Regarding this clonotype: A much larger clone differs from this one at a single base, so this may be a read error. The chain combines TRBV14 with TRBJ1-1, with no clear D. CDR3 size: 13 residues. Germline assignment: CDR1 SGHDN and CDR2 FVKESK. Trimming stripped 4 bases from V and 1 base from J, with 7 bases between. CDR3 DNA: TGTGCCAGCAGCCCCCTCAGGAACACTGAAGCTTTCTTT. As protein: CASSPLRNTEAFF.

V and J are TRBV7-9 and TRBJ2-5; no clear D gene. CDR1 SEHNR and CDR2 FQNEAQ come from the germline V gene (reference sequence). V was pared by 1 base and J by 10 bases, with 7 bases between. This CDR3 is built from 11 residues. Written as DNA, the CDR3 is TGTGCCAGCAGCTTAGGAATTGGCCAGTACTTC. Residues: CASSLGIGQYF.

This clonotype came up a few times. V gene TRBV5-5 combines with J gene TRBJ2-7; D not certain. Germline assignment: CDR1 SGHKS and CDR2 YYEKEE (reference sequence). V lost 2 bases and J lost 3, with 15 bases in between. The CDR3 is 15 residues long. The CDR3 DNA sequence: TGTGCCAGCAGCTTAGCTACCCAAAATTTCTACGAGCAGTACGTC. It encodes CASSLATQNFYEQYV.

This clonotype was counted only a few times. Mismatch with germline at one junction end may stem from a read error. The CDR3 loop is CASGFGGGPGTQYF. CDR3 sequence (DNA): TGTGCCAGCGGCTTTGGGGGGGGGCCGGGTACGCAGTATTTT. The chain employs TRBV7-2 and TRBJ2-3, with D maybe TRBD2 (7 bases). The CDR3 consists of 14 residues. Germline CDR1 is SGHTA and CDR2 is FQGNSA.

Within the sample, this clonotype is medium-sized. The chain recombines TRBV28 with TRBJ2-5, with 8 positions matching TRBD2. The ends lost 4 bases at V and 2 bases at J; junction bases unmatched: 6. The CDR3 sequence is 15 residues long. Germline lookup yields CDR1 MDHEN and CDR2 SYDVKM. The CDR3 region has the DNA TGTGCCAGCAGTTCAGCGGGGGAGTTACAAGAGACCCAGTACTTC. This gives the protein CASSSAGELQETQYF.

This clonotype appeared a few times. The gene calls are TRBV5-4 and TRBJ1-5; 10 bases are a match to TRBD1. Germline values: CDR1 SGHNT, CDR2 YYREEE (reference sequence). There are 14 residues in the CDR3. The junction had 3 bases not matched to a gene; V was cut back by 2 bases and J by 7 bases. CDR3 sequence reads: CASSLGTGVQPQHF. For the CDR3, the DNA is TGTGCCAGCAGCTTAGGGACAGGGGTCCAGCCCCAGCATTTT.

As to this clonotype: Germline is not matched at one junction end, which may reflect a read error. This sequence joins TRBV6-6 and TRBJ1-1, with no clear D. CDR3 size: 13 residues. Germline assignment: CDR1 MNHNY and CDR2 SVGAGI (reference sequence). The CDR3 DNA reads TGTGCCGGCAGTTACCCAGCGAACACCGAAGCTTTCTTT. Its translation is CAGSYPANTEAFF.

Turning to this clonotype: As the CDR3 is not closed by the conserved phenylalanine or tryptophan, this likely results from a read error. The chain links TRBV2 to TRBJ1-5; D is unresolved. V shed 6 bases and J shed 0 bases, with 9 bases lying between them. The CDR3 runs to 14 residues. Germline assignment: CDR1 SNHLY and CDR2 FYNNEI. CDR3 region: CASRGGNSNQPQHS. The CDR3 DNA reads TGTGCCAGCAGGGGAGGCAATAGCAATCAGCCCCAGCATTCT.